This TCR beta chain stems from a study of blood T cells in healthy people across ages. This clonotype was seen ten or more times. The antigen remains unidentified. Combining a sample-barcoded 5' primer with a J-beta primer mix, a second PCR ran for roughly 7 to 12 cycles. MiXCR, applied by TCRdb to the 5' RACE reads, yields one record per CDR3 protein. Of 550,000 to 800,000 distinct CDR3 sequences in the sample, roughly 20% were seen once. Study-level results: Calculation of diversity from one million T cells yielded estimates considered to be underestimates.

Germline lookup yields CDR1 SEHNR and CDR2 FQNEAQ (reference sequence). The CDR3 is made up of 13 amino acids. Trimming left V 7 bases short and J 2 bases short, with 9 bases between. This TCR came from a man aged 65 to 79 in good health. Sample: blood. The chain combines TRBV7-9 with TRBJ2-1, with D uncertain. DNA of the CDR3: TGTGCCAGCACCTCGTTACCCTACAATGAGCAGTTCTTC. Translation gives CASTSLPYNEQFF.